This T cell receptor (beta chain) derives from a study of a mutant IDH1 vaccine in newly diagnosed glioma. Study as a whole: Radiotherapy alone preceded vaccination by 4-6 weeks; alternatively, vaccination started with temozolomide cycles.

Time point given: week 35, safety follow-up. Vaccination used 300 ug of mutant IDH1 20-mer peptide per dose, with topical imiquimod. Eight vaccine injections were given to patients in weeks 1, 3, 5, 7, 11, 15, 19 and 23. Those who donated had recent WHO grade 3 or 4 IDH1-mutant, ATRX-lost astrocytomas. V lost 10 bases and J 3 bases, leaving 16 bases between the germline ends. The germline V gene encodes CDR1 LNHDA and CDR2 SQIVND (reference sequence). This CDR3 is built from 14 residues. A note on this clone: Its specificity is not known.

Sequencing used immunoSEQ multiplex PCR; TCRdb keeps in-frame clones, though not all of them. The sample consists of some 48,000 clones, under 85% of them appearing once. This sequence joins TRBV19 and TRBJ1-5, with a weak D call TRBD1 (5 bases). The material was PBMCs, obtained from a glioma patient whose treatment included an IDH1 peptide vaccine. This sequence was found in a man aged 40-49 years with glioma. DNA for the CDR3: TGTGCCACCGAGGGCGGGGCGGCCAATCAGCCCCAGCATTTT. The encoded protein is CATEGGAANQPQHF.